A single sample is the source of the 7 T cell receptor beta chains below, sequenced in a study of cytomegalovirus exposure and HLA in healthy donors. The study ran its PCR with 60 Vbeta and 13 Jbeta primers. Generated by immunoSEQ multiplex PCR, the TCRdb table keeps only in-frame clones and is missing some. The table records roughly 250,000 clones, approximately 80% of them present only once. Sequencing was performed on PBMCs. These receptors all stem from a girl aged 2 to 9 in good health and CMV-seronegative.

The V and J genes are TRBV28 and TRBJ2-7; D perhaps matches TRBD1 (6 bases). Germline V gene lookup returns CDR1 MDHEN and CDR2 SYDVKM. The CDR3 is 13 residues long. Trimming shortened V by 6 bases and J by 3 bases, and 12 bases separated the two germline ends. In nucleotides, the CDR3 is TGTGCCAGCAGGACAGGAATGAACTACGAGCAGTACTTC. This sequence encodes CASRTGMNYEQYF.

V and J are TRBV5-6 and TRBJ1-5; D gene unclear. This CDR3 comprises 17 residues. Deletions cut 0 bases from V and 7 bases from J, with 20 bases between. CDR1 SGHDT and CDR2 YYEEEE come from the germline V gene. As DNA, the CDR3 is TGTGCCAGCAGCTTGGCGCGCGGAGGGAATATCGGGCAGCCCCAGCATTTT. It specifies CASSLARGGNIGQPQHF.

This rearrangement joins TRBV5-4 to TRBJ2-7; 9 bases align to TRBD1. The V segment lost 3 bases and the J segment 3 bases; nucleotides outside the gene matches: 4. CDR1 is SGHNT, CDR2 YYREEE, per germline (reference sequence). The CDR3 length is 14 residues. CDR3 in amino acids: CASSSRDRDYEQYF. DNA of the CDR3: TGTGCCAGCAGCTCCCGGGACAGGGACTACGAGCAGTACTTC.

The chain is built from TRBV7-9 and TRBJ1-2; perhaps TRBD1 as D (5 bases). The CDR3 consists of 18 residues. The germline V and J ends were trimmed by 5 bases and 0 bases, with 22 bases remaining between them. Per germline, CDR1 SEHNR and CDR2 FQNEAQ (reference sequence). CDR3 nucleotides: TGTGCCAGCAGCCCAACCCCCCACCGGGGGAGCGCTAACTATGGCTACACCTTC. Amino acids: CASSPTPHRGSANYGYTF.

The V and J genes are TRBV5-1 and TRBJ1-2; the match to TRBD1 covers 8 bases. CDR3 length: 16 residues. The V gene end was trimmed by 3 bases and the J gene end by 4 bases; junction bases not matched to a gene: 11. The germline CDR1 and CDR2 sequences are SGHRS and YFSETQ. The CDR3 sequence is CASSSYLLTGGYGYTF. CDR3 nucleotides: TGCGCCAGCAGCTCCTACTTACTCACAGGGGGCTATGGCTACACCTTC.

This clone was found once. V is TRBV11-1 and J is TRBJ2-6; 9 bases align to TRBD1. Germline values: CDR1 SGHAT, CDR2 FQDESV (reference sequence). J gave up 4 bases and V 5 bases, and 6 bases lay outside the gene matches. CDR3 length equals 16 residues. The CDR3: CASSQGQGYGANVLTF. The CDR3 DNA reads as TGTGCCAGCAGCCAAGGACAGGGGTACGGGGCCAACGTCCTGACTTTC. Drawing the rest from reference TRBV11-1 and TRBJ2-6, the complete variable domain is EAEVAQSPRYKITEKSQAVAFWCDPISGHATLYWYRQILGQGPELLVQFQDESVVDDSQLPKDRFSAERLKGVDSTLKIQPAELGDSAMYLCASSQGQGYGANVLTFGAGSRLTVL.

CDR3 region: CASSQGQGGEQYF. DNA of the CDR3: TGCGCCAGCAGCCAAGGGCAGGGAGGCGAGCAGTACTTC. This chain joins TRBV4-1 and TRBJ2-7; D may be TRBD2 (6 bases). Germline V gives CDR1 MGHRA, CDR2 YSYEKL. The CDR3 is made up of 13 amino acids. Trimming stripped 1 base from V and 6 bases from J, with 10 bases between.